Following are 27 T cell receptor beta chains from one sample sequenced in a study of blood T cells in healthy people across ages. For the second PCR, which ran for 7 to 11 cycles, a sample-barcoded 5' primer and a J-beta primer mix were used. Each CDR3 protein is one row after TCRdb ran MiXCR on the 5' RACE reads. The sample has over 1,300,000 distinct CDR3 sequences, around 59% seen once. The source material was blood. Source of these receptors: a man between 18 and 35 years old in good health.

V is TRBV12-3 or TRBV12-4 and J is TRBJ1-1, with a weak D call TRBD1 (5 bases). Deletions cut 3 bases from V and 9 bases from J, with 29 bases between. There are 18 residues in the CDR3. The CDR3 loop is CASSFIPGPNDGLLKAFF. The CDR3 region has the DNA TGTGCCAGCAGTTTCATCCCGGGACCGAACGACGGCCTGCTTAAAGCTTTCTTT.

V and J are TRBV12-3 or TRBV12-4 and TRBJ2-3, with D maybe TRBD1 (6 bases). Trimming removed 6 bases from V and 3 bases from J, with 10 bases in between. The length of the CDR3 is 13 residues. CDR3 nucleotide sequence: TGTGCCAGCAGATCCAGGGGAACAGATACGCAGTATTTT. The encoded protein is CASRSRGTDTQYF.

This chain joins TRBV10-3 and TRBJ2-1, with 12 bases matching TRBD2. This CDR3 has 15 residues. V lost 3 bases to trimming and J lost 6 bases; unmatched junction nucleotides: 3. Germline CDR1 is ENHRY and CDR2 is SYGVKD. The CDR3 sequence is CAISDPGLAGNEQFF. The CDR3 DNA reads as TGTGCCATCAGTGACCCGGGACTAGCGGGCAATGAGCAGTTCTTC.

The genes are TRBV4-1 and TRBJ2-1; 7 positions agree with TRBD2. The CDR3 contains 15 residues. The V gene's germline CDR1 is MGHRA and CDR2 YSYEKL. The junction had 2 bases not matched to a gene; V was cut back by 3 bases and J by 0 bases. Written as DNA, the CDR3 is TGCGCCAGCAGCCAGTGGGAGGGCTCCTACAATGAGCAGTTCTTC. Its protein is CASSQWEGSYNEQFF.

The chain employs TRBV5-1 and TRBJ2-3; 15 nucleotides match TRBD2. CDR3 size: 16 residues. Trimming removed 4 bases from V and 5 bases from J; junction bases left unmatched: 5. Germline-derived CDR1 and CDR2 are SGHRS and YFSETQ. CDR3 sequence (DNA): TGCGCCAGCAGCCGGGGACTAGCGGGAGGAGAAGATACGCAGTATTTT. Translating gives CASSRGLAGGEDTQYF.

The chain has TRBV7-9 and TRBJ2-1; D may correspond to TRBD1 or TRBD2 (5 bases each). The CDR3 spans 13 residues. From germline, CDR1 is SEHNR and CDR2 FQNEAQ (reference sequence). The V end was cut by 4 bases, the J end by 6 bases, with 10 bases between. The CDR3 nucleotides read TGTGCCAGCAGCTCGGGACCGACCAATGAGCAGTTCTTC. It specifies CASSSGPTNEQFF.

This clonotype came up a few times. V usage is TRBV7-8 and J usage is TRBJ2-7; no firm D call. The J call may be faulty, since TRBJ2-5 better matches the DNA end. CDR1 is SGHVS, CDR2 FQNEAQ, per germline. This CDR3 region has 14 residues. CDR3 sequence (DNA): TGTGCCAGCAGCTTATTCAGAGGCAAAGAGACCCAGTACTTC. As protein: CASSLFRGKETQYF.

There are a few counts of this clonotype. The chain employs TRBV28 and TRBJ2-7; D remains unclear. V lost 4 bases and J lost 6, with 19 bases in between. The CDR3 consists of 15 residues. The germline gives CDR1 MDHEN, CDR2 SYDVKM. The CDR3 DNA reads TGTGCCAGCAGTTCCTCCGTGGGCTTGAGGAGCGAGCAGTACTTC. Encoded protein: CASSSSVGLRSEQYF.

The chain couples TRBV29-1 to TRBJ1-2; weak D call: TRBD1 (5 bases). V was shortened by 0 bases and J by 7 bases, with 9 bases between the two germline ends. Looked up from germline, CDR1 is SQVTM and CDR2 is ANQGSEA. The CDR3 sequence is 12 residues long. The CDR3 coding sequence is TGCAGCGTTGAAGATTGGGGGATTGGCTACACCTTC. Translated: CSVEDWGIGYTF.

As DNA, the CDR3 is TGCAGTGCTAGACAGGGGGGGGGATCCTCTCGGGAGCAGTACTTC. Encoded protein: CSARQGGGSSREQYF. The chain has TRBV20-1 and TRBJ2-7; D possibly matches TRBD1 or TRBD2 (7 bases each). The CDR3 is 15 residues long. CDR1 DFQATT and CDR2 SNEGSKA come from the germline V gene (reference sequence). V lost 2 bases and J lost 7, with 21 bases in between.

The chain uses TRBV29-1 and TRBJ1-2; D unclear. The CDR3 loop spans 11 amino acids. V was shortened by 0 bases and J by 7 bases, with 6 bases between the two germline ends. Per the germline V gene, CDR1 is SQVTM and CDR2 is ANQGSEA. CDR3 in DNA: TGCAGCGTTGAAGATATTGCTGGCTACACCTTC. It encodes CSVEDIAGYTF.

The V and J genes are TRBV20-1 and TRBJ2-1; 14 bases are shared with TRBD2. The CDR3 totals 16 residues. V gave up 0 bases and J gave up 7 bases; unmatched junction bases: 5. CDR1 is DFQATT, CDR2 SNEGSKA, per germline (reference sequence). The CDR3 DNA reads as TGCAGTGCTAGAGATCCCGGGACTAGCGGGAGAAATGAGCAGTTCTTC. It codes for CSARDPGTSGRNEQFF.

This clonotype was seen more than once but under ten times. This rearrangement joins TRBV12-3 or TRBV12-4 to TRBJ1-4, with 11 bases that match TRBD1. The CDR3 totals 17 residues. Germline trimming cut 6 bases from V and 4 bases from J; bases unmatched to any gene: 10. The CDR3 DNA follows: TGTGCCAGCAGCTCAGTTGGACAGGGGGCAAGTAATGAAAAACTGTTTTTT. It is translated as CASSSVGQGASNEKLFF.

This sequence joins TRBV7-9 and TRBJ1-5, with 9 bases lining up with TRBD1. The CDR3 sequence is 17 residues long. In germline, CDR1 is SEHNR, CDR2 FQNEAQ (reference sequence). V lost 5 bases to trimming and J lost 0 bases; unmatched junction nucleotides: 8. CDR3 coding DNA: TGTGCCAGCAGCAACACCGGGACAGGGAGTAGCAATCAGCCCCAGCATTTT. Protein: CASSNTGTGSSNQPQHF.

The J gene is TRBJ2-3, the V gene TRBV2; either TRBD1 or TRBD2 may fit D (6 bases each). CDR1 and CDR2 from the germline V gene are SNHLY and FYNNEI. The CDR3 is made up of 11 amino acids. The V end lost 11 bases, the J end lost 6 bases, and 12 bases lay between the germline ends. CDR3 in DNA: TGTGCCGGCACGGGGGCCGATACGCAGTATTTT. This codes for CAGTGADTQYF.

The rearrangement links TRBV29-1 to TRBJ1-1; D not certain. The CDR3 is made up of 13 amino acids. Per germline, CDR1 SQVTM and CDR2 ANQGSEA. V lost 6 bases to trimming and J lost 3 bases, with 14 bases between them. The CDR3 DNA follows: TGCAGCGTCCAGACCCCAGCGGACACTGAAGCTTTCTTT. Protein product: CSVQTPADTEAFF.

The chain links TRBV4-1 to TRBJ2-3; 9 bases fit TRBD2. Germline V CDR1 and CDR2: MGHRA, YSYEKL. With 1 base clipped from V and 3 bases from J, the junction kept 2 bases outside the gene matches. The CDR3 sequence is 15 residues long. CDR3 protein: CASSQVGLATDTQYF. CDR3 in DNA: TGCGCCAGCAGCCAAGTCGGACTAGCGACAGATACGCAGTATTTT.

This clonotype has a single count. The chain is built from TRBV20-1 and TRBJ2-3; unclear D gene. The CDR3 is 15 residues long. Germline V gene data show CDR1 as DFQATT and CDR2 as SNEGSKA (reference sequence). V was pared by 4 bases and J by 3 bases, with 17 bases between. The CDR3 bases are TGCAGTGCTAAAAGACCCATCCTCTTAACAGATACGCAGTATTTT. Residues: CSAKRPILLTDTQYF.

The genes are TRBV7-7 and TRBJ2-5; 9 bases line up with TRBD1. Germline V gives CDR1 SSHAT, CDR2 FNYEAQ (reference sequence). The length of the CDR3 is 16 residues. V shed 1 base and J 2 bases; nucleotides not matched to a gene: 5. CDR3 sequence reads: CASSLEGDREQETQYF. The CDR3 nucleotides read TGTGCCAGCAGCTTAGAGGGGGACAGGGAACAAGAGACCCAGTACTTC.

The chain carries TRBV5-1 and TRBJ2-1; D is perhaps TRBD1 (6 bases). This CDR3 spans 16 amino acids. CDR1 is SGHRS and CDR2 is YFSETQ in the germline V gene. Trimming left V 4 bases short and J 2 bases short, with 16 bases between. As DNA, the CDR3 is TGCGCCAGCAGCGGCGGACAGAAGGTAGCCTACAATGAGCAGTTCTTC. It is translated as CASSGGQKVAYNEQFF.

V and J are TRBV12-3 or TRBV12-4 and TRBJ2-3, with D unclear. This CDR3 contains 15 residues. V was trimmed by 3 bases and J by 0 bases, leaving 10 bases between them. The CDR3, as DNA: TGTGCCAGCAGTTTGGGGTTTCCTAGCACAGATACGCAGTATTTT. This encodes CASSLGFPSTDTQYF.

The rearrangement uses TRBV29-1 and TRBJ2-1; 11 bases are a match to TRBD2. After removal of 3 bases from V and 3 bases from J, the junction contained 4 bases not matched to a gene. The CDR3 has 15 amino acids. CDR1 is SQVTM and CDR2 is ANQGSEA in the germline V gene. The CDR3 reads CSVEAGLAGYNEQFF. The CDR3 coding sequence is TGCAGCGTTGAGGCAGGACTAGCGGGCTACAATGAGCAGTTCTTC.

The V gene is TRBV7-9, the J gene TRBJ1-2; no reliable D call. Germline V gives CDR1 SEHNR, CDR2 FQNEAQ (reference sequence). Between the trimmed V and J ends, which lost 5 bases and 3 bases, there was a span of 10 bases. This CDR3 contains 13 residues. The CDR3 nucleotides are TGTGCCAGCAGCCACATATCGGACTATGGCTACACCTTC. This gives the protein CASSHISDYGYTF.

CDR3 in DNA: TGTGCCAGCAGTCCGGGCGGGTGGCTTCAGCCCCAGCATTTT. Encoded protein: CASSPGGWLQPQHF. The chain has TRBV27 and TRBJ1-5; no clear D gene. The length of the CDR3 is 14 residues. The V end was cut by 5 bases, the J end by 6 bases, with 14 bases between. The germline V gene encodes CDR1 MNHEY and CDR2 SMNVEV (reference sequence).

The rearrangement joins TRBV6-6 to TRBJ2-3; a possible D gene is TRBD2 (6 bases). The CDR3 has 15 amino acids. Germline assignment: CDR1 MNHNY and CDR2 SVGAGI (reference sequence). V was pared by 6 bases and J by 0 bases, with 13 bases between. CDR3 coding DNA: TGTGCCAGCAGAGGAGCGGGCATTAGCACAGATACGCAGTATTTT. Amino acids: CASRGAGISTDTQYF.

The V gene is TRBV29-1, the J gene TRBJ2-2; no clear D gene. Germline assignment: CDR1 SQVTM and CDR2 ANQGSEA. The CDR3 contains 13 residues. V dropped 7 bases and J dropped 5 bases, with 14 bases sitting between them. CDR3: CSALDGPTGELFF. CDR3 in DNA: TGCAGCGCCCTAGACGGGCCAACCGGGGAGCTGTTTTTT.

The V call is TRBV12-3 or TRBV12-4, the J call TRBJ2-4; TRBD2 is a possible D gene (5 bases). Trimming pared 5 bases from V and 13 bases from J, leaving 21 bases between. The length of the CDR3 is 14 residues. The CDR3 nucleotides read TGTGCCAGCAGTCCCAATCCCCATAAGTGGGAGCAGTACTTC. Translation: CASSPNPHKWEQYF.